Below, one TCR beta chain is given with its context. The data were obtained in a study of blood T cell repertoires in COVID-19. Trimming took 6 bases from V and 0 from J, leaving 7 bases between them. Germline CDR1 reads SGHNT; CDR2 reads YYREEE (reference sequence). The CDR3 loop spans 14 amino acids. The method was immunoSEQ multiplex PCR; TCRdb's version includes in-frame clones alone and lacks a portion of them. The sample contains roughly 330,000 clones, around 87% of which appear only once. This TCR was recovered from a woman aged 25-40 years who had recovered from COVID-19. Sequencing was performed on PBMCs or T cells enriched from blood (not recorded which). The V and J genes are TRBV5-4 and TRBJ1-6, with D unresolved. CDR3 in amino acids: CASKIDSYNSPLHF. CDR3 DNA sequence: TGTGCCAGCAAAATAGACTCCTATAATTCACCCCTCCACTTT.